A single sample gave rise to the 19 T cell receptor beta chains below, sequenced in a study of PD-1 and CTLA-4 blockade in melanoma. Data came from immunoSEQ multiplex PCR; TCRdb stores just in-frame clones and leaves some out. The repertoire includes 31,000 or so clones, roughly 90% of them detected once, and approximately 6.4% sits in the top ten. Sample: CD8+ T cells from peripheral blood, taken from a patient given anti-PD-1 treatment. The receptors were gathered from a human donor with melanoma.

The chain links TRBV5-6 to TRBJ1-4, with D hard to call. Trimming cost V 5 bases and J 8 bases, with 10 bases left between them. CDR3 length: 12 residues. Germline values: CDR1 SGHDT, CDR2 YYEEEE. CDR3 region: CASSSEVEKLFF. The CDR3, as DNA: TGTGCCAGCAGTTCCGAGGTCGAAAAACTGTTTTTT.

The V and J genes are TRBV5-1 and TRBJ2-7; possibly TRBD1 for D (6 bases). This CDR3 is 13 amino acids long. Germline assignment: CDR1 SGHRS and CDR2 YFSETQ. V was trimmed by 4 bases and J by 5 bases, leaving 13 bases between them. CDR3: CASSPGAGDEQYF. Written as DNA, the CDR3 is TGCGCCAGCAGCCCTGGGGCAGGGGACGAGCAGTACTTC.

The CDR3 reads CASSLSQGLTEAFF. The CDR3 nucleotides read TGCGCCAGCAGCCTTTCTCAGGGACTCACTGAAGCTTTCTTT. The chain uses TRBV4-3 and TRBJ1-1; D perhaps matches TRBD1 (5 bases). The germline V and J ends were trimmed by 4 bases and 4 bases, with 13 bases remaining between them. Germline V gene sequence: CDR1 LGHNA, CDR2 YSLEER. This CDR3 is built from 14 residues.

The chain recombines TRBV6-5 with TRBJ2-5; 10 bases are a match to TRBD2. In germline, CDR1 is MNHEY, CDR2 SVGAGI. V shed 0 bases, J shed 10 bases, and the junction held 11 bases outside the gene matches. The CDR3 is 16 amino acids. The CDR3: CASSYSFPSGGAVQYF. The CDR3 DNA reads as TGTGCCAGCAGTTACTCCTTCCCCAGCGGGGGGGCGGTCCAGTACTTC.

Comment on this clone: One end of the junction fails to match germline, which may point to a read error. This sequence joins TRBV7-8 and TRBJ2-7, with 10 positions matching TRBD2. The CDR3 extends over 12 amino acids. From germline, CDR1 is SGHVS and CDR2 FQNEAQ. CDR3 in amino acids: CATSGGADEQYF. CDR3 nucleotides: TGTGCCACCAGCGGGGGGGCCGACGAGCAGTACTTC.

This chain uses TRBV5-4 with TRBJ1-1, with TRBD1 matching over 7 bases. Losses at the gene ends were 0 bases for V and 4 bases for J; bases not matched to a gene: 3. The CDR3 consists of 14 residues. In germline, CDR1 is SGHNT, CDR2 YYREEE (reference sequence). CDR3 loop: CASSLGAGGTEAFF. The CDR3 bases are TGTGCCAGCAGCTTGGGGGCAGGGGGCACTGAAGCTTTCTTT.

The rearrangement links TRBV6-6 to TRBJ1-2; D perhaps matches TRBD1 (6 bases). Germline V CDR1 and CDR2: MNHNY, SVGAGI (reference sequence). Trimming shortened V by 5 bases and J by 8 bases, and 9 bases separated the two germline ends. CDR3 size: 11 residues. Here the CDR3 DNA reads TGTGCCAGCAGTCCAGGGGTAGGCTACACCTTC. Amino acid sequence: CASSPGVGYTF.

This clone was picked up one time. The chain has TRBV10-3 and TRBJ1-6; 7 bases fit TRBD1. The CDR3 runs 14 residues. Germline CDR1 reads ENHRY; CDR2 reads SYGVKD. With 11 bases clipped from V and 10 bases from J, the junction kept 14 bases outside the gene matches. The CDR3 is CAGRDSIFGSPLHF. The CDR3 coding sequence is TGTGCCGGCCGGGACAGTATTTTCGGGTCACCCCTCCACTTT.

This clone appeared a single time. This chain uses TRBV7-8 with TRBJ2-2; D is unresolved. CDR3 size: 13 residues. From germline, CDR1 is SGHVS and CDR2 FQNEAQ. V lost 4 bases to trimming and J lost 1 base, with 4 bases between them. CDR3 residues: CASSSGNTGELFF. In DNA, the CDR3 is TGTGCCAGCAGCTCAGGGAACACCGGGGAGCTGTTTTTT.

The chain uses TRBV14 and TRBJ1-4, with 7 bases identical to TRBD1. Germline CDR1 reads SGHDN; CDR2 reads FVKESK. There are 12 residues in the CDR3. The V segment lost 7 bases and the J segment 8 bases; nucleotides outside the gene matches: 4. CDR3 coding DNA: TGTGCCAGCATCCAGGGGGGAGAAAAACTGTTTTTT. Its translation is CASIQGGEKLFF.

This clone has a handful of counts. The chain uses TRBV7-2 and TRBJ2-7; 9 nucleotides line up with TRBD1. The CDR3 spans 17 residues. Germline CDR1 and CDR2: SGHTA and FQGNSA. The ends lost 0 bases at V and 3 bases at J; junction bases unmatched: 9. The CDR3: CASSLATRQGGFYEQYF. The CDR3 DNA sequence: TGTGCCAGCAGCTTAGCAACAAGACAGGGGGGATTCTACGAGCAGTACTTC.

The chain uses TRBV5-6 and TRBJ2-7, with D maybe TRBD2 (6 bases). The germline V gene has CDR1 SGHDT and CDR2 YYEEEE. This CDR3 spans 13 amino acids. V lost 3 bases and J 7 bases, leaving 14 bases between the germline ends. The CDR3 is CASSSTRDWEQYF. The CDR3 nucleotides are TGTGCCAGCAGCTCAACCCGGGACTGGGAGCAGTACTTC. Supplemented by reference TRBV5-6 and TRBJ2-7, the full variable domain reads DAGVTQSPTHLIKTRGQQVTLRCSPKSGHDTVSWYQQALGQGPQFIFQYYEEEERQRGNFPDRFSGHQFPNYSSELNVNALLLGDSALYLCASSSTRDWEQYFGPGTRLTVT.

The CDR3 DNA sequence: TGTGCCAGCAGTTTGTGGGGGAGGGAGCAGTACTTC. This encodes CASSLWGREQYF. The chain combines TRBV28 with TRBJ2-7; D perhaps matches TRBD2 (6 bases). The germline V and J ends were trimmed by 3 bases and 7 bases, with 10 bases remaining between them. This CDR3 comprises 12 residues. CDR1 MDHEN and CDR2 SYDVKM come from the germline V gene.

This chain uses TRBV6-5 with TRBJ2-1; D remains ambiguous. The germline gives CDR1 MNHEY, CDR2 SVGAGI. The CDR3 loop spans 13 amino acids. Trimming shortened V by 2 bases and J by 15 bases, and 17 bases separated the two germline ends. CDR3 amino acids: CASSYEDFSQRFF. The CDR3 region has the DNA TGTGCCAGCAGTTACGAGGATTTCTCACAGCGGTTCTTC.

V is TRBV27 and J is TRBJ2-3, with 8 bases aligning to TRBD2. Trimming cost V 3 bases and J 2 bases; bases outside gene matches: 1. The CDR3 runs 14 residues. The germline V gene encodes CDR1 MNHEY and CDR2 SMNVEV (reference sequence). In DNA form, the CDR3 reads TGTGCCAGCAGTTTTAGCGGGGACACAGATACGCAGTATTTT. Translating gives CASSFSGDTDTQYF.

This clone was counted a single time. CDR3: CASAENLEQYF. DNA of the CDR3: TGTGCCAGCGCCGAGAATCTAGAGCAGTATTTT. V gene TRBV12-3 or TRBV12-4 combines with J gene TRBJ2-3, with D unclear. The ends were cut back, 8 bases at V and 11 bases at J, with 14 bases in the middle. CDR3 length: 11 amino acids.

The J gene is TRBJ2-1, the V gene TRBV6-5, with a tentative D call TRBD1 (6 bases). Trimming shortened V by 2 bases and J by 2 bases, and 7 bases separated the two germline ends. This CDR3 is built from 14 residues. Germline loops: CDR1 MNHEY, CDR2 SVGAGI. Written as DNA, the CDR3 is TGTGCCAGCAGTTACGGGGGCCCCTACAATGAGCAGTTCTTC. Translated: CASSYGGPYNEQFF.

The rearrangement links TRBV9 to TRBJ1-2; D unclear. The CDR3 has 11 residues. CDR1 and CDR2 (germline): SGDLS, YYNGEE. Trimming left V 3 bases short and J 6 bases short, with 6 bases between. The CDR3 region has the DNA TGTGCCAGCAGCGCTAGAGATGGCTACACCTTC. It translates to CASSARDGYTF.

This chain's CDR3 is CASSQGVGNEQFF. CDR3 nucleotide sequence: TGTGCCAGCAGCCAGGGGGTAGGAAATGAGCAGTTCTTC. The chain recombines TRBV12-3 or TRBV12-4 with TRBJ2-1, with 7 bases identical to TRBD1. This CDR3 has 13 amino acids. J was trimmed by 7 bases and V by 6 bases; bases with no gene match: 6.